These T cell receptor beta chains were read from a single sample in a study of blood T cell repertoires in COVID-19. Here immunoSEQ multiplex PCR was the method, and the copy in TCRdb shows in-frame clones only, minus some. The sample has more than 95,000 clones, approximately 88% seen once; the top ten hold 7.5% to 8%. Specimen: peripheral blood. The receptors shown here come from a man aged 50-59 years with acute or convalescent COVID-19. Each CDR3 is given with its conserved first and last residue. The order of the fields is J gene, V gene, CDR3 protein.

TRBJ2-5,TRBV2,CASSEGIGGRRETQYF
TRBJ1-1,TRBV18,CASSPPTRTGVNTEAFF
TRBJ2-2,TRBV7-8,CASSFSTSGSANTGELFF
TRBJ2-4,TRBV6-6,CASRRLGQGGMNIQYF
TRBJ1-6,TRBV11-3,CASSLGTSATLHF
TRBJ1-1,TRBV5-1,CASSLDRANTEAFF
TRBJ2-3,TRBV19,CASNLGGGHTDTQYF
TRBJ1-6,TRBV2,CASSVEVAPLHF
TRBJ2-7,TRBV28,CASSDRGARRYF
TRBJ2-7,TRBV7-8,CASSLGGGQGAREQYF
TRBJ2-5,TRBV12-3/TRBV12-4,CASSLAGTETQYF
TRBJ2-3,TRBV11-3,CASSLADRADTQYF
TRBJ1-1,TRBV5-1,CASRSTGSNFEAFF
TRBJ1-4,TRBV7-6,CASSLVGGGREKLFF
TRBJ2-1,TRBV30,CAWSGASRHEQFF
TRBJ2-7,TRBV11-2,CASAWTSGSIEQYF
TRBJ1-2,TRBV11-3,CASSLVMAGVVYGYTF
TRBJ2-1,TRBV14,CASSPPGLAGVDEQFF
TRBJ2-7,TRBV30,CAWSQALAGDYEQYF
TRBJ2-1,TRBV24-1,CATSEQTGVSIGEQFF
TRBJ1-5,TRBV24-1,CATSRGASNQPQHF
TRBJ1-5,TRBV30,CAWSVRGRGNQPQHF
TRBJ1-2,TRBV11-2,CASSFPGNYGYTF